This is a list of T cell receptor beta chains from one sample in a study. TCRdb independently ran MiXCR on the multiplex PCR reads; one entry per CDR3 protein. The profile shows several hundred distinct CDR3 sequences, 32% of them singletons. The sequencing input was tumor-infiltrating Tregs sorted from the breast tumor. These receptors came from a female donor with breast cancer. CDR3s include the opening cysteine and the closing phenylalanine or tryptophan. A D gene is named only where the DNA matches it firmly. For some rows the clone size is stated as once, few or many, or as a class when expanded; others skip it.

TRBV12-3/TRBV12-4	TRBJ1-2	large	.	CASTAQARQHGYTF	TGTGCCAGCACCGCCCAGGCGAGGCAGCATGGCTACACCTTC
TRBV12-3/TRBV12-4	TRBJ1-2	large	TRBD1	CASGWTGRYTF	TGTGCCAGCGGATGGACAGGGAGGTACACCTTC
TRBV12-3/TRBV12-4	TRBJ1-2	.	TRBD1	CASRGAGTGAGYTF	TGTGCCAGCAGAGGCGCCGGGACAGGGGCTGGCTACACCTTC
TRBV12-3/TRBV12-4	TRBJ1-2	few	.	CASSLGAFYGYTF	TGTGCCAGCAGTTTAGGGGCGTTTTATGGCTACACCTTC
TRBV12-3/TRBV12-4	TRBJ1-2	few	.	CASKDDNGYTF	TGTGCCAGCAAGGATGATAATGGCTACACCTTC
TRBV12-3/TRBV12-4	TRBJ1-2	large	.	CASSPLSTTSGYGYTF	TGTGCCAGCAGTCCCCTCTCCACAACCTCTGGCTATGGCTACACCTTC
TRBV12-3/TRBV12-4	TRBJ1-2	large	.	CASSPGTTIYGYTF	TGTGCCAGCAGCCCCGGGACAACCATCTATGGCTACACCTTC
TRBV12-3/TRBV12-4	TRBJ1-2	large	.	CASSSQNYGYTF	TGTGCCAGCAGTTCCCAAAACTATGGCTACACCTTC
TRBV12-3/TRBV12-4	TRBJ1-2	.	TRBD1	CASSRQGAYGYTF	TGTGCCAGCAGTAGACAGGGCGCCTATGGCTACACCTTC
TRBV12-3/TRBV12-4	TRBJ1-2	large	TRBD1	CASSRRTGRPGYTF	TGTGCCAGCAGCCGCAGGACAGGGAGGCCGGGCTACACCTTC
TRBV12-3/TRBV12-4	TRBJ1-2	large	.	CASSLLQGSLFDGYTF	TGTGCCAGCAGTTTATTGCAGGGGTCGTTATTCGATGGCTACACCTTC
TRBV12-3/TRBV12-4	TRBJ1-2	.	.	CASSLMDWGYTF	TGTGCCAGCAGTTTAATGGATTGGGGCTACACCTTC
TRBV12-3/TRBV12-4	TRBJ1-2	large	.	CASSSYENYGYTF	TGTGCCAGCAGTTCCTACGAAAACTATGGCTACACCTTC
TRBV12-3/TRBV12-4	TRBJ1-2	.	TRBD1	CASRETGRYGYTF	TGTGCCAGCAGGGAGACAGGGCGCTATGGCTACACCTTC
TRBV12-3/TRBV12-4	TRBJ1-2	large	.	CASSVRSWVDGYTF	TGTGCCAGCAGTGTCCGGAGTTGGGTGGACGGCTACACCTTC
TRBV12-3/TRBV12-4	TRBJ1-2	.	.	CASSLTGQGYTF	TGTGCCAGCAGTCTAACAGGTCAAGGCTACACCTTC
TRBV12-3/TRBV12-4	TRBJ1-2	few	TRBD1	CASKKGQGRIYGYTF	TGTGCCAGCAAGAAGGGACAGGGGCGGATCTATGGCTACACCTTC
TRBV12-3/TRBV12-4	TRBJ1-2	once	TRBD1	CASSLRDRDYGYTF	TGTGCCAGCAGTTTAAGGGACAGAGACTATGGCTACACCTTC
TRBV12-3/TRBV12-4	TRBJ1-2	medium-sized	.	CASSSVTGTRGSYGYTF	TGTGCCAGCAGTTCGGTCACCGGGACAAGGGGCAGCTATGGCTACACCTTC
TRBV12-3/TRBV12-4	TRBJ1-2	large	.	CASSNDGTLGNYGYTF	TGTGCCAGCAGTAACGATGGGACCCTCGGAAACTATGGCTACACCTTC
TRBV12-3/TRBV12-4	TRBJ1-2	.	TRBD1	CASSQTGENSYTF	TGTGCCAGCAGCCAGACAGGGGAGAATAGCTACACCTTC
TRBV12-3/TRBV12-4	TRBJ1-2	.	TRBD1	CASILGTGRYTF	TGTGCCAGCATCCTGGGGACAGGGAGGTACACCTTC
TRBV12-3/TRBV12-4	TRBJ1-2	.	TRBD1	CASGQGSYGYTF	TGTGCCAGCGGACAGGGCAGCTATGGCTACACCTTC
TRBV12-3/TRBV12-4	TRBJ1-2	few	TRBD1	CASSPPGQGDGYTF	TGTGCCAGCAGCCCTCCGGGACAGGGTGATGGCTACACCTTC
TRBV12-3/TRBV12-4	TRBJ1-2	.	.	CASSRLGFRDIPNYGYTF	TGTGCCAGCAGCCGACTAGGGTTCCGGGACATACCAAACTATGGCTACACCTTC
TRBV12-3/TRBV12-4	TRBJ1-2	few	TRBD1	CASSFGTGYGYTF	TGTGCCAGCAGTTTCGGGACAGGCTATGGCTACACCTTC
TRBV12-3/TRBV12-4	TRBJ1-2	.	TRBD1	CASSSSGTGRYTF	TGTGCCAGCAGTTCCTCCGGGACAGGGAGGTACACCTTC
TRBV12-3/TRBV12-4	TRBJ1-2	.	.	CASSLTGKYGYTF	TGTGCCAGCAGTTTAACAGGGAAATATGGCTACACCTTC
TRBV12-3/TRBV12-4	TRBJ1-2	few	TRBD1	CASSSRTGDAYGYTF	TGTGCCAGCAGTTCCCGGACAGGGGACGCGTATGGCTACACCTTC
TRBV12-3/TRBV12-4	TRBJ1-2	.	.	CASSSRGMNYGYTF	TGTGCCAGCAGTTCGCGAGGGATGAACTATGGCTACACCTTC
TRBV12-3/TRBV12-4	TRBJ1-2	large	.	CASSFGSGYTF	TGTGCCAGCAGTTTCGGGAGCGGCTACACCTTC
TRBV12-3/TRBV12-4	TRBJ1-2	large	.	CASSSLWQDGYGYTF	TGTGCCAGCAGTTCCCTCTGGCAGGATGGCTATGGCTACACCTTC
TRBV12-5	TRBJ1-2	large	.	CASGLAGVNYGYTF	TGTGCTAGTGGTTTGGCAGGGGTTAACTATGGCTACACCTTC
TRBV12-3/TRBV12-4	TRBJ1-2	large	.	CASRSGPTNYGYTF	TGTGCCAGCAGGTCGGGACCGACGAACTATGGCTACACCTTC
TRBV12-3/TRBV12-4	TRBJ1-2	large	.	CASSNWDRLSNGYTF	TGTGCCAGCAGTAACTGGGACCGACTCTCCAATGGCTACACCTTC
TRBV12-3/TRBV12-4	TRBJ1-2	large	.	CASSTRRRVANYGYTF	TGTGCCAGCAGTACACGCAGGAGGGTAGCAAACTATGGCTACACCTTC
TRBV12-3/TRBV12-4	TRBJ1-2	.	TRBD1	CASSLAQGQGYGYTF	TGTGCCAGCAGTTTAGCGCAGGGACAGGGCTATGGCTACACCTTC
TRBV12-3/TRBV12-4	TRBJ1-2	large	.	CASRQPGVGYTF	TGTGCCAGCAGACAGCCAGGGGTCGGCTACACCTTC
TRBV12-3/TRBV12-4	TRBJ1-2	large	TRBD1	CASRETGSHGYTF	TGTGCCAGCAGGGAGACAGGGAGTCATGGCTACACCTTC
TRBV12-3/TRBV12-4	TRBJ1-2	large	.	CASRLGGNYGYTF	TGTGCCAGCAGGTTAGGCGGGAACTATGGCTACACCTTC
TRBV12-3/TRBV12-4	TRBJ1-2	many	.	CASSLWAGRRGGYTF	TGTGCCAGCAGTTTATGGGCGGGGCGGAGGGGAGGCTACACCTTC